The rows below give T cell receptor beta chains drawn from one sample of a study of blood T cell repertoires in COVID-19. The assay was immunoSEQ multiplex PCR, and TCRdb's table has in-frame clones only and misses some. Among roughly 180,000 clones listed, 70% to 90% were seen once. Sequenced sample: peripheral blood. The receptors come from a woman aged 45 to 65 with COVID-19, enrolled during active disease. Both conserved end residues are part of each CDR3. The D gene is left open where the match is weak. Some rows mark clone size as missing; the rest say once, few, many or name a class of expanded clone.

V: TRBV11-3; size: -; D: TRBD1; J: TRBJ1-1; CDR3: CASSDGTGMVWGTEAFF; DNA: TGTGCCAGCAGCGACGGGACAGGGATGGTTTGGGGTACTGAAGCTTTCTTT
V: TRBV5-6; size: -; D: -; J: TRBJ1-1; CDR3: CASSLQGEAFF; DNA: TGTGCCAGCAGCTTGCAGGGAGAAGCTTTCTTT
V: TRBV29-1; size: once; D: -; J: TRBJ2-7; CDR3: CSIGQDRRGFYEQYF; DNA: TGCAGCATCGGACAGGATAGGAGGGGCTTCTACGAGCAGTACTTC
V: TRBV5-6; size: few; D: -; J: TRBJ1-1; CDR3: CASRFGGGDTEAFF; DNA: TGTGCCAGCAGGTTCGGGGGTGGGGACACTGAAGCTTTCTTT
V: TRBV20-1; size: -; D: TRBD2; J: TRBJ2-3; CDR3: CSARLAGQYF; DNA: TGCAGTGCTAGACTAGCGGGGCAGTATTTT
V: TRBV28; size: -; D: TRBD1; J: TRBJ2-7; CDR3: CASSSATDGTGDYEQYF; DNA: TGTGCCAGCAGTTCCGCCACCGATGGGACAGGGGACTACGAGCAGTACTTC
V: TRBV10-3; size: -; D: TRBD1; J: TRBJ1-2; CDR3: CAMRTGRDYGYTF; DNA: TGTGCCATGAGGACAGGGAGGGACTATGGCTACACCTTC
V: TRBV19; size: -; D: TRBD2; J: TRBJ2-1; CDR3: CASSAGTSLPNEQFF; DNA: TGTGCCAGTAGCGCCGGGACTAGCTTACCTAATGAGCAGTTCTTC
V: TRBV7-3; size: -; D: -; J: TRBJ2-3; CDR3: CASSSGQFTDTQYF; DNA: TGTGCCAGCAGCTCCGGACAGTTCACAGATACGCAGTATTTT
V: TRBV7-9; size: -; D: -; J: TRBJ2-1; CDR3: CASSRPPGYNEQFF; DNA: TGTGCCAGCAGCCGTCCCCCAGGGTACAATGAGCAGTTCTTC
V: TRBV7-9; size: -; D: -; J: TRBJ2-3; CDR3: CASSWLANTDTQYF; DNA: TGTGCCAGCAGCTGGCTAGCGAACACAGATACGCAGTATTTT
V: TRBV13; size: -; D: TRBD2; J: TRBJ2-1; CDR3: CASSLVGLAGGSSYNEQFF; DNA: TGTGCCAGCAGCTTAGTTGGACTAGCGGGGGGGAGCTCCTACAATGAGCAGTTCTTC
V: TRBV3-1/TRBV3-2; size: -; D: -; J: TRBJ1-5; CDR3: CASSQDAGGHQPQHF; DNA: TGTGCCAGCAGCCAAGATGCGGGGGGTCATCAGCCCCAGCATTTT
V: TRBV6-5; size: -; D: -; J: TRBJ2-7; CDR3: CASSYLTGKNEQYF; DNA: TGTGCCAGCAGTTACCTTACAGGGAAGAACGAGCAGTACTTC
V: TRBV9; size: once; D: -; J: TRBJ1-2; CDR3: CASSVSSGGDYGYTF; DNA: TGTGCCAGCAGCGTATCCTCCGGGGGGGACTATGGCTACACCTTC
V: TRBV6-1; size: -; D: -; J: TRBJ1-4; CDR3: CASSEEDSSNEKLFF; DNA: TGTGCCAGCAGTGAAGAGGACAGCTCTAATGAAAAACTGTTTTTT
V: TRBV6-5; size: once; D: -; J: TRBJ2-3; CDR3: CASSPGGGLADTQYF; DNA: TGTGCCAGCAGCCCAGGTGGGGGACTGGCCGATACGCAGTATTTT
V: TRBV29-1; size: -; D: TRBD1; J: TRBJ2-1; CDR3: CSVETPHRGSYNEQFF; DNA: TGCAGCGTTGAAACACCCCACAGGGGAAGCTACAATGAGCAGTTCTTC
V: TRBV27; size: -; D: TRBD1; J: TRBJ2-7; CDR3: CASSFLRGQGPRDEQYF; DNA: TGTGCCAGCAGTTTCCTAAGGGGACAGGGGCCTCGGGACGAGCAGTACTTC
V: TRBV7-3; size: -; D: -; J: TRBJ1-6; CDR3: CASSLGLKNSPLHF; DNA: TGTGCCAGCAGCCTCGGACTGAAAAATTCACCCCTCCACTTT
V: TRBV19; size: -; D: -; J: TRBJ1-3; CDR3: CASSISGIHSGNTIYF; DNA: TGTGCCAGTAGTATATCGGGGATTCACTCTGGAAACACCATATATTTT
V: TRBV25-1; size: -; D: -; J: TRBJ1-1; CDR3: CASSDRQAEAFF; DNA: TGTGCCAGCAGTGATCGACAGGCTGAAGCTTTCTTT
V: TRBV4-1; size: -; D: -; J: TRBJ2-7; CDR3: CASSQPPGYEQYF; DNA: TGCGCCAGCAGCCAACCTCCGGGTTACGAGCAGTACTTC
V: TRBV6-1; size: once; D: -; J: TRBJ2-7; CDR3: CASSEGTADYEQYF; DNA: TGTGCCAGCAGTGAAGGGACTGCCGACTACGAGCAGTACTTC
V: TRBV9; size: -; D: -; J: TRBJ1-6; CDR3: CASSVLARNNSPLHF; DNA: TGTGCCAGCAGCGTATTGGCCAGGAACAATTCACCCCTCCACTTT
V: TRBV27; size: -; D: TRBD2; J: TRBJ2-5; CDR3: CASSSLAGGRETQYF; DNA: TGTGCCAGCAGTTCGCTAGCGGGGGGGCGTGAGACCCAGTACTTC
V: TRBV7-2; size: -; D: TRBD2; J: TRBJ2-1; CDR3: CASSLLAGVINEQFF; DNA: TGTGCCAGCAGCCTGCTAGCGGGGGTGATAAATGAGCAGTTCTTC